A selection of T cell receptor beta chains follows, all from one sample in a study of cytomegalovirus exposure and HLA in healthy donors. Clones were sequenced by immunoSEQ multiplex PCR, and TCRdb holds only the in-frame ones, with some missing. The sample has under 150,000 clones; around four fifths are singletons. The specimen sequenced was PBMCs. The receptors derive from a man aged 25-40 years in good health and CMV-seronegative. Each CDR3 is given with its conserved first and last residue. Fields, in order: J gene, CDR3 length, V gene, D gene, clone size, CDR3 protein, CDR3 DNA. D genes are given only for firm matches. The size entry is marked missing in some rows and otherwise reads once, few, many or a size class.

j_gene: TRBJ2-1
len: 17
v_gene: TRBV7-9
d_gene: -
abundance: -
CDR3aa: CASSYQTGDSSYNEQFF
CDR3nt: TGTGCCAGCAGCTATCAAACCGGGGACTCTTCCTACAATGAGCAGTTCTTC

j_gene: TRBJ1-2
len: 14
v_gene: TRBV6-1
d_gene: -
abundance: -
CDR3aa: CASSERGSRDGYTF
CDR3nt: TGTGCCAGCAGTGAAAGGGGGTCGAGGGATGGCTACACCTTC

j_gene: TRBJ2-3
len: 15
v_gene: TRBV9
d_gene: TRBD2
abundance: few
CDR3aa: CASSVFGGGTDTQYF
CDR3nt: TGTGCCAGCAGCGTATTTGGCGGGGGAACAGATACGCAGTATTTT

j_gene: TRBJ1-2
len: 13
v_gene: TRBV6-1
d_gene: -
abundance: -
CDR3aa: CASSRQYAYGYTF
CDR3nt: TGTGCCAGCAGTCGACAGTACGCGTATGGCTACACCTTC

j_gene: TRBJ1-6
len: 14
v_gene: TRBV6-1
d_gene: -
abundance: few
CDR3aa: CASTARSYNSPLNF
CDR3nt: TGTGCCAGTACGGCGAGGTCCTATAATTCACCCCTCAACTTT

j_gene: TRBJ1-1
len: 12
v_gene: TRBV28
d_gene: -
abundance: -
CDR3aa: CASSWRDPEAFF
CDR3nt: TGTGCCAGCAGTTGGAGGGACCCTGAAGCTTTCTTT

j_gene: TRBJ2-7
len: 14
v_gene: TRBV28
d_gene: TRBD1
abundance: -
CDR3aa: CASKGTGGTYEQYF
CDR3nt: TGTGCCAGCAAAGGGACAGGGGGCACCTACGAGCAGTACTTC

j_gene: TRBJ2-3
len: 12
v_gene: TRBV6-5
d_gene: -
abundance: -
CDR3aa: CASRSSTDTQYF
CDR3nt: TGTGCCAGCAGGTCAAGCACAGATACGCAGTATTTT

j_gene: TRBJ2-5
len: 12
v_gene: TRBV28
d_gene: TRBD2
abundance: -
CDR3aa: CASSSGTSGQYF
CDR3nt: TGTGCCAGCAGTTCGGGGACTAGCGGCCAGTACTTC

j_gene: TRBJ1-2
len: 13
v_gene: TRBV27
d_gene: TRBD1
abundance: -
CDR3aa: CASSSTGKYGYTF
CDR3nt: TGTGCCAGCAGTTCGACAGGGAAGTATGGCTACACCTTC

j_gene: TRBJ2-7
len: 15
v_gene: TRBV19
d_gene: -
abundance: -
CDR3aa: CASSISPGYSYEQYF
CDR3nt: TGTGCCAGTAGTATATCTCCAGGGTACTCCTACGAGCAGTACTTC

j_gene: TRBJ1-1
len: 14
v_gene: TRBV18
d_gene: -
abundance: -
CDR3aa: CASSPKGGFTEAFF
CDR3nt: TGTGCCAGCTCACCAAAGGGAGGGTTTACTGAAGCTTTCTTT

j_gene: TRBJ2-7
len: 15
v_gene: TRBV4-1
d_gene: -
abundance: -
CDR3aa: CASSNIIGRRFEQYF
CDR3nt: TGCGCCAGCAGCAACATCATTGGGAGACGGTTCGAGCAGTACTTC

j_gene: TRBJ2-1
len: 16
v_gene: TRBV15
d_gene: TRBD2
abundance: once
CDR3aa: CATSRDMGLLYNEQFF
CDR3nt: TGTGCCACCAGCAGAGATATGGGACTACTCTACAATGAGCAGTTCTTC

j_gene: TRBJ2-3
len: 16
v_gene: TRBV6-6
d_gene: TRBD2
abundance: -
CDR3aa: CASSRGLAVKYDTQYF
CDR3nt: TGTGCCAGCAGCCGGGGACTAGCTGTAAAATATGATACGCAGTATTTT

j_gene: TRBJ2-2
len: 17
v_gene: TRBV9
d_gene: TRBD2
abundance: -
CDR3aa: CASSVGLAGASAGELFF
CDR3nt: TGTGCCAGCAGCGTAGGGCTAGCGGGGGCCTCAGCCGGGGAGCTGTTTTTT

j_gene: TRBJ2-6
len: 18
v_gene: TRBV5-1
d_gene: TRBD1
abundance: -
CDR3aa: CASSSGDRGNPGANVLTF
CDR3nt: TGCGCCAGCAGCTCTGGGGACAGGGGAAATCCTGGGGCCAACGTCCTGACTTTC

j_gene: TRBJ1-4
len: 14
v_gene: TRBV27
d_gene: TRBD1
abundance: -
CDR3aa: CASRTDREGEKLFF
CDR3nt: TGTGCCAGCAGGACGGACAGGGAAGGTGAAAAACTGTTTTTT